This section outlines one T cell receptor (beta chain) sequence together with its context. The record originates from a study of blood T cells in healthy people across ages. Trimming stripped 4 bases from V and 2 bases from J, with 14 bases between. CDR1 is SQVTM and CDR2 is ANQGSEA in the germline V gene. The CDR3 totals 14 residues. Investigators took approximately 10 milliliters of peripheral blood from every donor. A second PCR, run for about 7 to 12 cycles, used a sample-barcoded 5' primer plus a J-beta primer mix. Unique molecular identifiers of 12 random nucleotides labeled each cDNA. CDR3-containing paired-end reads numbering at least 2.5 million came from each sample. TCRdb re-called the 5' RACE reads with MiXCR, one entry per CDR3 protein. The top ten clones hold 6.5% to 8.5% of a sample with some 1.7 million distinct CDR3 sequences, 28% of them seen once.

The sample consisted of blood. The genes are TRBV29-1 and TRBJ1-1; TRBD1 might be the D (5 bases). The clonotype was recovered from a woman aged 25-40 years in good health. The CDR3, as DNA: TGCAGCGTTGCCGGGGGAACAGTTAACACTGAAGCTTTCTTT. The encoded protein is CSVAGGTVNTEAFF.